The clone carrying this T cell receptor (beta chain) was detected only a few times. The data belong to a study of STAT5B mutations in CD4+ large granular lymphocyte leukemia. This CDR3 has 12 amino acids. Deletions cut 8 bases from V and 0 bases from J, with 7 bases between. Germline V gives CDR1 MDHEN, CDR2 SYDVKM. Assay used: immunoSEQ multiplex PCR; TCRdb lists only in-frame clones, some missing. The data show approximately 21,000 clones, with over 60% seen just once and 0.42% held by the top ten. Sequences were obtained from CD4+ T cells from blood buffy coats. The rearrangement joins TRBV28 to TRBJ1-1; D unclear. This sequence was found in a human donor in good health. The CDR3 DNA reads TGTGCCAGCGCAGCCATGAACACTGAAGCTTTCTTT. It translates to CASAAMNTEAFF.